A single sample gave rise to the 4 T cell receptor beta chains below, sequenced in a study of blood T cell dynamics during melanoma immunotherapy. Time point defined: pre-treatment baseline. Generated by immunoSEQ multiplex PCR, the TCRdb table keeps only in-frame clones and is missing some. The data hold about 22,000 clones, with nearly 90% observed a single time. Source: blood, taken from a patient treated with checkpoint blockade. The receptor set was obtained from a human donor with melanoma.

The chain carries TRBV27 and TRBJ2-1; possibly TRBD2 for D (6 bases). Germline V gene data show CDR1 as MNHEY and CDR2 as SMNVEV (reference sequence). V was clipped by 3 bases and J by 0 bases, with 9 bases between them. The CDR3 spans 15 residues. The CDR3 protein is CASSLEGPSYNEQFF. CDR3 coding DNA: TGTGCCAGCAGTTTGGAGGGACCCTCCTACAATGAGCAGTTCTTC.

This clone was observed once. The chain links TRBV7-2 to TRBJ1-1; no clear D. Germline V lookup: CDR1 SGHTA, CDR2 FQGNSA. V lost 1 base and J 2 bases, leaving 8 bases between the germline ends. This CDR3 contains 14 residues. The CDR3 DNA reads TGTGCCAGCAGCTTAGTTGCGGGAAACACTGAAGCTTTCTTT. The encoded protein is CASSLVAGNTEAFF.

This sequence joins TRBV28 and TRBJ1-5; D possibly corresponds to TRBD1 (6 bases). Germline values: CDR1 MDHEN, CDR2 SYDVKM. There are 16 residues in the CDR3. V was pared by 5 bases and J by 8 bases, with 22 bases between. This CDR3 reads CASSNQIQGPREPQHF. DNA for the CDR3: TGTGCCAGCAGTAATCAAATACAGGGTCCTCGGGAGCCCCAGCATTTT.

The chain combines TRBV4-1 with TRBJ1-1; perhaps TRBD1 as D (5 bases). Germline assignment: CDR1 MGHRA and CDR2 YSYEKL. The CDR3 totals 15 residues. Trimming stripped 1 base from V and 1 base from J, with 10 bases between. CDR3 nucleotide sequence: TGCGCCAGCAGCCAAGCGGGACCGAGGAACACTGAAGCTTTCTTT. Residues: CASSQAGPRNTEAFF.